This T cell receptor (beta chain) comes out of a study of T cell responses to AZD1222 COVID-19 vaccine. TCRdb's copy holds only in-frame clones and misses some; the assay was immunoSEQ multiplex PCR. This sample yields 90,000 to 130,000 clones, of which roughly 89% are seen a single time; roughly 15% belongs to the top ten. V was pared by 8 bases and J by 3 bases, with 8 bases of the junction left unmatched. CDR1 MNHNY and CDR2 SVGAGI come from the germline V gene (reference sequence). The CDR3 totals 15 residues. J is TRBJ1-5 and V is TRBV6-6; 9 bases fit TRBD1. The specimen was peripheral blood, collected 28 days after the second AZD1222 dose. This receptor was taken from an adult who received the AZD1222 COVID-19 vaccine. The CDR3 DNA follows: TGTGCCAGCGAACAGGGGGCAGTCACCAATCAGCCCCAGCATTTT. This gives the protein CASEQGAVTNQPQHF.